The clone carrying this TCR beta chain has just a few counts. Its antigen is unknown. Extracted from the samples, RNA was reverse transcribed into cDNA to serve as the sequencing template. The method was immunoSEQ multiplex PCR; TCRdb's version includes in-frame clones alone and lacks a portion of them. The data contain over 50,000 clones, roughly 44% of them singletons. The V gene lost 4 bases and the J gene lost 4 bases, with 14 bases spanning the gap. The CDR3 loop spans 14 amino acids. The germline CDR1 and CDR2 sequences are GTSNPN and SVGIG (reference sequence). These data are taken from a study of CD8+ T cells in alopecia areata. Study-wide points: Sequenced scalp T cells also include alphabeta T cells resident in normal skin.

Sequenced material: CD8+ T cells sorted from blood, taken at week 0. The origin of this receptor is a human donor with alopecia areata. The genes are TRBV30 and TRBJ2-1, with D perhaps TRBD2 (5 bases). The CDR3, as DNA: TGTGCCTGGACTAGCCCCACCGAGTACAATGAGCAGTTCTTC. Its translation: CAWTSPTEYNEQFF. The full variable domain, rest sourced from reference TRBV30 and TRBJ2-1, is SQTIHQWPATLVQPVGSPLSLECTVEGTSNPNLYWYRQAAGRGLQLLFYSVGIGQISSEVPQNLSASRPQDRQFILSSKKLLLSDSGFYLCAWTSPTEYNEQFFGPGTRLTVL.